This T cell receptor (beta chain) was captured in a study of blood T cell repertoires in COVID-19. Study in general: COVID-19 samples from acute and convalescent phases originated in the United States, Italy and Spain. T cells, B-cell-depleted T cells, or PBMCs supplied cDNA or gDNA.

In the original workflow: Estimates of nucleated cell counts were drawn from the amplification of reference gene primers. Profiled with immunoSEQ multiplex PCR; TCRdb holds only in-frame clones, not every one. For V, J and clone size, that table is used; D and trimming come from the DNA. Among about 140,000 clones, about 86% were seen once, and the ten largest hold less than 9.5%. This CDR3 contains 12 residues. With 6 bases removed from V and 4 bases from J, the gap between germline ends came to 9 bases. Germline assignment: CDR1 MDHEN and CDR2 SYDVKM. Source material: peripheral blood. This receptor was taken from a human donor in a cohort sampled during active COVID-19. V is TRBV28 and J is TRBJ2-5; D is uncertain. CDR3 residues: CASSTPRETQYF. The CDR3 bases are TGTGCCAGCAGCACCCCCAGAGAGACCCAGTACTTC.